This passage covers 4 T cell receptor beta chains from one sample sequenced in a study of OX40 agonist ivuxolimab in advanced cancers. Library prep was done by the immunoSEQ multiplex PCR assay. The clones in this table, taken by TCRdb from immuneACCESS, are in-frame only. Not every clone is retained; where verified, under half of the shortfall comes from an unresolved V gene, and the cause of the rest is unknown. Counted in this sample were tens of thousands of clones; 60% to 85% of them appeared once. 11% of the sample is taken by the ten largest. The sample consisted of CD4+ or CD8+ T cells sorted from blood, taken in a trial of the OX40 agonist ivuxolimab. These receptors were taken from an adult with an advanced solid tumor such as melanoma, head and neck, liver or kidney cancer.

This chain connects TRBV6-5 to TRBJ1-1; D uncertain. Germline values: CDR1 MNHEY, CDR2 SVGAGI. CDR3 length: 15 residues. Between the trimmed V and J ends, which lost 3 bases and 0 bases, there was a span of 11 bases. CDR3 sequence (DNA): TGTGCCAGCAGTTATTCACGTAGGCTGAACACTGAAGCTTTCTTT. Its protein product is CASSYSRRLNTEAFF.

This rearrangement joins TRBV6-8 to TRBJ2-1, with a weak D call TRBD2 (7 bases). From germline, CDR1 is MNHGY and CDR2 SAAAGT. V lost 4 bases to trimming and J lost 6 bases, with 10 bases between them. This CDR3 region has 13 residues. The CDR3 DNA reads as TGTGCCAGCAGTTGGGGGGGCATCAATGAGCAGTTCTTC. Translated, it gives CASSWGGINEQFF.

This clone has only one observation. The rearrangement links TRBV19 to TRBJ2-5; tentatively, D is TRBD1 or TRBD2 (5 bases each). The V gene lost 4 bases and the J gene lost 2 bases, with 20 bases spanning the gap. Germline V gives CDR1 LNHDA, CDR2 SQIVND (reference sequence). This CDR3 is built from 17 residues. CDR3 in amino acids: CASSTARLRGGQETQYF. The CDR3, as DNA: TGTGCCAGTAGTACAGCCAGACTAAGGGGTGGACAAGAGACCCAGTACTTC.

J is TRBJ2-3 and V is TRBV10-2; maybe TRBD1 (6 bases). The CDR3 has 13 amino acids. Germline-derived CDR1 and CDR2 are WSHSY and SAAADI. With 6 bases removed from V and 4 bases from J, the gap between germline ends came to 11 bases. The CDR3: CASRTGLADTQYF. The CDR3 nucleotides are TGCGCCAGCAGAACAGGGCTCGCAGATACGCAGTATTTT.